The T cell receptor beta chain described here comes from a study of tumor-infiltrating lymphocytes in localized non-small cell lung cancer. Study as a whole: Resected tumor was paired with non-adjacent uninvolved lung from the same patient. General study findings and limits: Tumors had more T cell infiltration than uninvolved lung, per TCRbeta sequencing and CD3 counts. No T-cell fraction difference was seen between IM1 and IM2 tumors. Each assay used a separate piece of the same tissue.

Germline CDR1 SGHAT, CDR2 FQNNGV. The CDR3 sequence is 12 residues long. Deletions cut 2 bases from V and 4 bases from J, with 3 bases between. As to this clone: The antigen is unknown.

Assay used: immunoSEQ multiplex PCR; TCRdb lists only in-frame clones, some missing. The sample consists of 3,000 to 3,500 clones, 43% of them appearing once. The sequence came from a human donor with non-small cell lung cancer. The chain links TRBV11-2 to TRBJ2-1; D gene ambiguous. Sequencing input: uninvolved lung tissue not adjacent to the tumor. The CDR3 loop is CASSLQYNEQFF. Written as DNA, the CDR3 is TGTGCCAGCAGCTTACAGTACAATGAGCAGTTCTTC. The full variable domain, with the rest looked up from reference TRBV11-2 and TRBJ2-1, is EAGVAQSPRYKIIEKRQSVAFWCNPISGHATLYWYQQILGQGPKLLIQFQNNGVVDDSQLPKDRFSAERLKGVDSTLKIQPAKLEDSAVYLCASSLQYNEQFFGPGTRLTVL.